This T cell receptor beta chain emerged from a study of shared clonotypes between healthy human individuals. In germline, CDR1 is MGHRA, CDR2 YSYEKL. The J segment lost 8 bases and the V segment lost 3 bases, leaving 8 bases of the junction unmatched. This CDR3 spans 15 amino acids. Sequencing was performed with immunoSEQ multiplex PCR; in TCRdb, only in-frame clones are kept and a portion is missing. The data hold 600,000 to 750,000 clones, with 90% observed a single time. A word on this clone: This sample includes further DNA sequences coding for the same CDR3.

The TCR originated in a man younger than 30 in good health. Some clones in this sample may be carry-over from other donors' samples. Sequencing was carried out using memory CD8+ T cells from PBMCs. As for subset: CD45RO+ cells pooled with CCR7-negative TemRA cells. This chain connects TRBV4-1 to TRBJ1-2, with TRBD1 matching over 11 bases. The CDR3 sequence is CASSQPGQGARGYTF. The CDR3 region has the DNA TGCGCCAGCAGCCAGCCCGGACAGGGGGCGCGGGGCTACACCTTC.